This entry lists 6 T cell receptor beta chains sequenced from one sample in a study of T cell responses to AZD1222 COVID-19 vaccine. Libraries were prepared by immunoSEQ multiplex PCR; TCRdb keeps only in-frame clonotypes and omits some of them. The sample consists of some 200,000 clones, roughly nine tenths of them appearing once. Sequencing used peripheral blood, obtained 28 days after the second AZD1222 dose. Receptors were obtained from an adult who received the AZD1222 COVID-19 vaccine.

As DNA, the CDR3 is TGCGCCAGCAGCCACCTCGGGCGGGAGATTATTGATACGCAGTATTTT. This encodes CASSHLGREIIDTQYF. V is TRBV4-1 and J is TRBJ2-3, with 7 bases lining up with TRBD2. This CDR3 is built from 16 residues. The germline gives CDR1 MGHRA, CDR2 YSYEKL. The ends lost 3 bases at V and 6 bases at J; junction bases unmatched: 12.

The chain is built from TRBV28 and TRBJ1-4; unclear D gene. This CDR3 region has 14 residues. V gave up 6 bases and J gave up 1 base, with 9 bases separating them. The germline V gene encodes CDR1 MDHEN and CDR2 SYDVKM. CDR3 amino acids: CASSFDRTNEKLFF. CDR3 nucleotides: TGTGCCAGCAGCTTTGACCGAACTAATGAAAAACTGTTTTTT.

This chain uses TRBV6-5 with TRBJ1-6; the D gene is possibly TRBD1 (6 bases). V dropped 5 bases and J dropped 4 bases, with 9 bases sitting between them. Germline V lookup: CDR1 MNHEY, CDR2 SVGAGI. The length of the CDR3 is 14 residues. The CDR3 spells CASSQDRYNSPLHF. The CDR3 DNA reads TGTGCCAGCAGTCAGGACAGATATAATTCACCCCTCCACTTT.

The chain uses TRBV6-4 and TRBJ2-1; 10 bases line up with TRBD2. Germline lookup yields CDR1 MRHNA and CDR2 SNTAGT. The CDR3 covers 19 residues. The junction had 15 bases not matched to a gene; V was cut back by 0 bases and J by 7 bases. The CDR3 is CASSDSRGASGGPTNEQFF. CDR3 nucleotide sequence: TGTGCCAGCAGTGACTCAAGAGGGGCTAGCGGGGGCCCCACAAATGAGCAGTTCTTC.

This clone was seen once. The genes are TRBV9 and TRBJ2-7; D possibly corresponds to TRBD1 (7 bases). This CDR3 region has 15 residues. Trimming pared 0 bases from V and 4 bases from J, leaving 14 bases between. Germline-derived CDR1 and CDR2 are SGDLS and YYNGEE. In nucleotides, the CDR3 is TGTGCCAGCAGCGTAGAGGAGGGGGCAGGATACGAGCAGTACTTC. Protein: CASSVEEGAGYEQYF.

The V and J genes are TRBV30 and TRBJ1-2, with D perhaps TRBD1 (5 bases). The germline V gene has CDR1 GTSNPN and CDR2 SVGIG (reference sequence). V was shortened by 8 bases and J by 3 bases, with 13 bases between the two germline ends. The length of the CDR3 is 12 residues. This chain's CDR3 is CARKGRDYGYTF. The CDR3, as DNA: TGTGCCCGTAAGGGGCGGGACTATGGCTACACCTTC.